This TCR beta chain is drawn from a study of glioma-infiltrating T cells. Study-wide results and caveats: Tissue and blood shared very few CDR3 sequences. Gliomas, especially low-grade, showed above-expected tissue-blood divergence; non-neoplastic patients showed below.

Using RNA template, CDR3s of TCR alpha and beta were amplified with iRepertoire arm-PCR. For one-step reverse transcription and amplification, about 85-400 ng of tissue mRNA or PBMC total RNA was used. TCRdb reprocessed the multiplex PCR reads via MiXCR and lists one record per CDR3 protein. Here the sample spans tens of thousands of distinct CDR3 sequences, 35% to 50% being singletons. This CDR3 is 14 amino acids long. After removal of 7 bases from V and 12 bases from J, the junction contained 12 bases not matched to a gene. Germline V gene lookup returns CDR1 MNHEY and CDR2 SVGEGT. As to this clonotype: Its antigen remains unidentified.

This receptor was taken from a human donor with low-grade glioma or glioblastoma, undergoing nonglioma brain surgery, or in good health (not recorded which). The specimen sequenced was glioma tissue, nonneoplastic brain tissue, or PBMCs (not recorded which). The chain uses TRBV6-2 or TRBV6-3 and TRBJ2-7; 13 positions agree with TRBD2. The CDR3 sequence: CASMGTSGASGVYF. The CDR3 DNA reads TGTGCCAGCATGGGGACTAGCGGGGCATCGGGGGTGTACTTC.